What follows is one TCR beta chain and its context. This clonotype was detected ten times or more. The antigen it binds to is not known. No much larger clone exists at a distance of one base, and base qualities are not known. The healthy controls were volunteers from a blood bank in Maryland, USA. Unsorted PBMC libraries were generated from 2 million PBMCs stored in RNAlater at -80 °C until RNA extraction. PBMCs were separated from peripheral blood using Ficoll-Hypaque density gradient centrifugation and then cryopreserved in liquid nitrogen. This entry belongs to a study of neurological immune-mediated disorders (dated by TCRdb to the late 2010s). For the wider study: The study compared peripheral blood TCR-beta repertoires of HTLV-I-associated myelopathy (HAM/TSP) patients, multiple sclerosis patients and healthy controls using UMI-based sequencing. The approximately 99 TCR-beta libraries included longitudinal samples, technical triplicates and paired sorted CD4+ and CD8+ T-cell subsets alongside PBMC samples. The cohort was made up of 68 subjects, consisting of some 15 HAM/TSP patients, around 35 multiple sclerosis patients and 20 healthy controls. Results the study describes overall, beyond this receptor: No identical CDR3 amino acid sequences were shared among expanded clones across subjects, suggesting private TCR-beta repertoires in all groups. TCR clonal expansion was highest in HAM/TSP patients and lowest in MS patients, with MS patients falling below even healthy controls.

The CDR3 runs 13 residues from the cysteine to the phenylalanine. The only DNA kept is the CDR3, 39 bases in frame from the first base. CDR1 SEHNR and CDR2 FQNEAQ were looked up in the germline V gene (reference sequence). V gives up 6 bases and J gives up 4 bases, and the segment between their germline ends measures 12 bases. cDNA was synthesized by template-switch 5'RACE using a primer carrying a 10-nucleotide random unique molecular identifier by which each TCR transcript was tagged. Every sequencing run yielded over 170 million TCR-beta sequences covering 15-18 subjects. The RNeasy kit was used to extract total RNA. TCR-beta VDJ regions were amplified with primers for the TCR constant region and the 5'RACE anchor, using the KAPA Real-time Library Amplification kit. A first PCR added sample indexes and Illumina adaptors, after which a second PCR increased the library yield. After Ampure bead purification, the roughly 650 bp TCR product was size-selected on a 2% E-gel SizeSelection system. Before pooling, library quality was checked on a Bioanalyzer, concentration was measured with Qubit, and libraries were quantified with the Kapa Library Quantification kit. An Illumina HiSeq 2500 sequenced the libraries paired-end 2 x 150 bp. To increase sequence diversity, roughly 24-31% phiX was spiked into each library pool. As for how the authors treated the data: The quality-filtered reads were processed with the UMI-based MiGEC pipeline, whose error correction step removed more than 75% of the raw TCR sequences. IMGT germline references were used for aligning VDJ genes, and each clonotype was defined as a unique CDR3 amino acid sequence together with its V-J genes. Clonal expansion, Shannon diversity and CDR3 relatedness (CalcPairwiseDistances, ClusterSamples) were evaluated with VDJtools, and phylogenetic trees were built with CLCbio workbench. Clones with at least 8 unique UMIs were defined as expanded, with this threshold being based on coefficient-of-variation modelling across technical triplicates. Starting from the raw public reads, TCRdb applied fastp trimming at Q25, assembled clones with MiXCR and retained in-frame beta chains. Identical CDR3 proteins give one entry, which carries the most common genes and DNA. The authors' filters were not applied to this entry. The sample profile shows roughly 60,000 distinct CDR3 sequences; 11% of them were found once. Of the sample, approximately 2% is held by the ten largest clones.

In this chain, TRBV7-9 is recombined with TRBJ1-1; TRBD1 could be the D gene, as 6 bases match. The sequenced sample was PBMCs. The TCR sequence derives from a man between 60 and 75 years old in good health. The CDR3 protein sequence reads: CASRPRGGTEAFF. The bases read TGTGCCAGCAGACCTAGGGGGGGCACTGAAGCTTTCTTT.